The 21 T cell receptor beta chains listed next were all sequenced from one sample in a study of vaccination and CD4 T cells after COVID-19. Sequenced with the Oncomine TCR Beta short-read assay was DNA taken from cultured CD4+ T cells. One entry per CDR3 protein, called by TCRdb with MiXCR from the PCR reads. The repertoire has about 9,600 distinct CDR3 sequences, approximately 24% of them found once; the top ten carry roughly 46%. No antigen is known for these receptors. The treatment was: approximately nine-day PBMC culture with coronavirus spike peptide pools or control peptides (ViraFEST assay). Sample: CD4+ T cells from blood, cultured in vitro, taken before SARS-CoV-2 vaccination. These receptors originate from a human donor who received a COVID-19 vaccine.

In its sample, this clonotype was seen a few times. This rearrangement joins TRBV6-5 to TRBJ1-5; 9 bases map to TRBD1. Germline trimming cut 2 bases from V and 6 bases from J; bases unmatched to any gene: 2. The CDR3 length is 14 residues. The germline gives CDR1 MNHEY, CDR2 SVGAGI. The CDR3 reads CASSYDRGFQPQHF. The CDR3, as DNA: TGTGCCAGCAGTTACGACAGGGGGTTTCAGCCCCAGCATTTT.

This clonotype was found a few times. The rearrangement joins TRBV11-2 to TRBJ1-4; D is unclear. Germline CDR1 and CDR2: SGHAT and FQNNGV. The CDR3 is made up of 16 amino acids. Trimming took 5 bases from V and 5 from J, leaving 18 bases between them. For the CDR3, the DNA is TGTGCCAGCAGCCCCCATCACATAGTGGGGAATGAAAAACTGTTTTTT. It yields the protein CASSPHHIVGNEKLFF.

V and J are TRBV5-1 and TRBJ2-7; D is undetermined. The germline V gene encodes CDR1 SGHRS and CDR2 YFSETQ. The CDR3 is made up of 13 amino acids. Deletions cut 5 bases from V and 2 bases from J, with 11 bases between. The CDR3 nucleotides read TGCGCCAGCAGTCCTACAGAAACCTACGAGCAGTACTTC. Translation gives CASSPTETYEQYF. The full variable domain, in which reference TRBV5-1 and TRBJ2-7 provide the parts outside the CDR3, is KAGVTQTPRYLIKTRGQQVTLSCSPISGHRSVSWYQQTPGQGLQFLFEYFSETQRNKGNFPGRFSGRQFSNSRSEMNVSTLELGDSALYLCASSPTETYEQYFGPGTRLTVT.

The V gene is TRBV12-3 or TRBV12-4, the J gene TRBJ2-1, with TRBD2 identical over 10 bases. V shed 1 base, J shed 6 bases, and the junction held 0 bases outside the gene matches. The CDR3 is 14 residues long. As DNA, the CDR3 is TGTGCCAGCAGTTTAGAGCGGGGGGGCAATGAGCAGTTCTTC. Residues: CASSLERGGNEQFF.

This clonotype was observed a few times. The J gene is TRBJ1-2, the V gene TRBV30; 7 positions agree with TRBD1. Losses at the gene ends were 3 bases for V and 3 bases for J; bases not matched to a gene: 13. Germline loops: CDR1 GTSNPN, CDR2 SVGIG (reference sequence). CDR3 length: 16 amino acids. The CDR3, as DNA: TGTGCCTGGAGCCGCCCCTTGACAGGGTTCGACTATGGCTACACCTTC. This sequence encodes CAWSRPLTGFDYGYTF.

On this clonotype itself: At one of its ends the junction is not consistent with the germline gene, which may arise from a read error. This sequence joins TRBV9 and TRBJ2-3, with D possibly TRBD1 on 5 matching bases. Germline V lookup: CDR1 SGDLS, CDR2 YYNGEE. The CDR3 length is 14 residues. The DNA of the CDR3 is TGTACCAGCAGCGTAGAACAGGGCACAGATACGCAGTATTTT. Its protein product is CTSSVEQGTDTQYF.

Written as DNA, the CDR3 is TGTGCCAGCAGTGTAGATAGCAATCAGCCCCAGCATTTT. This codes for CASSVDSNQPQHF. The chain carries TRBV2 and TRBJ1-5; D gene unclear. With 4 bases removed from V and 0 bases from J, the gap between germline ends came to 4 bases. The CDR3 length is 13 residues. CDR1 and CDR2 from the germline V gene are SNHLY and FYNNEI.

This clonotype showed up just a few times. This chain links TRBV25-1 with TRBJ2-3; D not certain. The CDR3 has 11 residues. V lost 5 bases to trimming and J lost 6 bases, with 6 bases between them. CDR1 is MGHDK, CDR2 SYGVNS, per germline. CDR3 in DNA: TGTGCCAGCAGTTACCTGGATACGCAGTATTTT. It specifies CASSYLDTQYF.

The rearrangement joins TRBV7-2 to TRBJ2-5; TRBD2 matches at 13 bases. The CDR3 totals 18 residues. The germline V gene encodes CDR1 SGHTA and CDR2 FQGNSA. V dropped 5 bases and J dropped 4; count of bases not matched to a gene: 13. CDR3 loop: CASSPPWTSGGSGETQYF. The CDR3 nucleotides are TGTGCCAGCAGCCCCCCATGGACTAGCGGGGGTTCGGGAGAGACCCAGTACTTC.

The chain combines TRBV5-6 with TRBJ1-6; possible D gene TRBD1, 5 bases. V was pared by 3 bases and J by 5 bases, with 12 bases between. In germline, CDR1 is SGHDT, CDR2 YYEEEE. The CDR3 has 15 amino acids. The CDR3 protein is CASSSGGGNNSPLHF. CDR3 sequence (DNA): TGTGCCAGCAGCTCTGGGGGGGGGAATAATTCACCCCTCCACTTT.

V gene TRBV6-5 combines with J gene TRBJ2-7; possibly TRBD1 for D (6 bases). CDR1 is MNHEY, CDR2 SVGAGI, per germline. The CDR3 has 15 amino acids. V shed 0 bases and J shed 6 bases, with 15 bases lying between them. The CDR3 DNA reads TGTGCCAGCAGTTACTCGAGACAGGTTAAGAGCGAGCAGTACTTC. Its protein product is CASSYSRQVKSEQYF.

The CDR3: CASSQPTGAGGLNTEAFF. DNA of the CDR3: TGTGCCAGCAGCCAACCGACAGGGGCCGGTGGTCTGAACACTGAAGCTTTCTTT. The V call is TRBV4-2, the J call TRBJ1-1; 8 positions match TRBD1. Trimming removed 2 bases from V and 0 bases from J; junction bases left unmatched: 11. CDR1 and CDR2 from the germline V gene are LGHNA and YNFKEQ. This CDR3 has 18 residues.

V usage is TRBV21-1 and J usage is TRBJ1-2; the table assigns TRBD1, which was not confirmed against the DNA. TRBV21-1 is shown as a pseudogene. This CDR3 is built from 19 residues. In DNA form, the CDR3 reads TGTGCCAGCAGCAAAGGACCAGGGGACAGGGGAGCCCCTAACTATGGCTACACCTTC. Its translation is CASSKGPGDRGAPNYGYTF.

This clonotype was observed a handful of times. In nucleotides, the CDR3 is TGTGCCAGCAGCTTAGGGGTATACTATGGCTACACCTTC. It yields the protein CASSLGVYYGYTF. The V and J genes are TRBV7-8 and TRBJ1-2; D gene ambiguous. The germline V gene has CDR1 SGHVS and CDR2 FQNEAQ. The CDR3 runs 13 residues. V was clipped by 1 base and J by 3 bases, with 6 bases between them.

To note about this clonotype: A much larger clone differs from this one at a single base, so this may be a read error. It is unclear where the CDR3 begins or ends on the DNA, so no DNA is shown, and the CDR3 is as TCRdb lists it. V gene TRBV25-1 combines with J gene TRBJ1-6; the listed D gene, TRBD1, was not tested against the DNA. Germline V lookup: CDR1 MGHDK, CDR2 SYGVNS. The CDR3 contains 16 residues when both ends are counted. The CDR3 loop reads CASSCFGAGGNSPLHF.

The sample holds a few counts of this clonotype. V and J are TRBV2 and TRBJ2-5; 13 positions match TRBD2. CDR3 size: 14 residues. The V gene end was trimmed by 8 bases and the J gene end by 2 bases; junction bases not matched to a gene: 2. Germline V gene data show CDR1 as SNHLY and CDR2 as FYNNEI. CDR3 bases: TGTGCCAGCGGGGGACTAGCGGGACAAGAGACCCAGTACTTC. This codes for CASGGLAGQETQYF.

The V call is TRBV30, the J call TRBJ2-2; 9 bases fit TRBD1. Trimming removed 0 bases from V and 4 bases from J; junction bases left unmatched: 3. This CDR3 spans 15 amino acids. The germline gives CDR1 GTSNPN, CDR2 SVGIG (reference sequence). This CDR3 is CAWSVETGGTGELFF. CDR3 coding DNA: TGTGCCTGGAGTGTAGAGACAGGGGGCACCGGGGAGCTGTTTTTT.

V and J are TRBV9 and TRBJ1-3; no firm D call. Germline assignment: CDR1 SGDLS and CDR2 YYNGEE. The CDR3 runs to 16 residues. The V end was cut by 7 bases, the J end by 0 bases, with 17 bases between. This CDR3 is CASGRAAPSSGNTIYF. The CDR3 DNA follows: TGTGCCAGCGGGCGGGCAGCCCCAAGCTCTGGAAACACCATATATTTT.

This clonotype is judged medium-sized (0.01 to 0.1%). The V and J genes are TRBV19 and TRBJ1-5, with TRBD1 identical over 9 bases. Germline trimming cut 7 bases from V and 1 base from J; bases unmatched to any gene: 8. CDR3 length: 16 residues. Looked up from germline, CDR1 is LNHDA and CDR2 is SQIVND (reference sequence). The CDR3 region has the DNA TGTGCCAGTAAGGGAGCGGGACAGGGAAGCAATCAGCCCCAGCATTTT. Encoded protein: CASKGAGQGSNQPQHF. Filled out from reference TRBV19 and TRBJ1-5, the complete variable domain reads DGGITQSPKYLFRKEGQNVTLSCEQNLNHDAMYWYRQDPGQGLRLIYYSQIVNDFQKGDIAEGYSVSREKKESFPLTVTSAQKNPTAFYLCASKGAGQGSNQPQHFGDGTRLSIL.

The CDR3 nucleotides read TGCGCCAGCAGTAGGGCGGGGGATGAAGAGACCCAGTACTTC. Translating gives CASSRAGDEETQYF. The chain employs TRBV10-1 and TRBJ2-5; the match to TRBD2 covers 7 bases. The J segment lost 3 bases and the V segment lost 5 bases, leaving 6 bases of the junction unmatched. The CDR3 sequence is 14 residues long. Germline assignment: CDR1 WNHNN and CDR2 SYGVQD (reference sequence).

This clonotype has just a few counts. The V gene is TRBV24-1, the J gene TRBJ2-2, with a weak D call TRBD2 (5 bases). Trimming pared 4 bases from V and 6 bases from J, leaving 20 bases between. The CDR3 length is 17 residues. In germline, CDR1 is KGHDR, CDR2 SFDVKD. Here the CDR3 DNA reads TGTGCCACCAGTGACCTCGACGGTTTTCGGGATCCCGGGGAGCTGTTTTTT. Amino acids: CATSDLDGFRDPGELFF.